The table lists the clone carrying this T cell receptor (beta chain) with a count of one. Antigen specificity is unknown. CDR3 length: 15 amino acids. V was cut by 5 bases and J by 1 base, with 14 bases left in between. Germline lookup yields CDR1 SGHVS and CDR2 FNYEAQ. This sample was included in a study of OX40 agonist ivuxolimab in advanced cancers. Study background: The drug used for patients, ivuxolimab, was an agonistic anti-OX40 (CD134) antibody. Three dose-escalation patients had partial responses: one with hepatocellular carcinoma and two with cutaneous melanoma.

Notes on the study in general: Antigen specificity was not determined for the expanded peripheral T cells.

Data came from immunoSEQ multiplex PCR; TCRdb stores just in-frame clones and leaves some out. The table records tens of thousands of clones, 70% to 90% of them present only once. The chain combines TRBV7-6 with TRBJ1-1; D perhaps matches TRBD1 (5 bases). This receptor was obtained from an adult with an advanced solid tumor such as melanoma, head and neck, liver or kidney cancer. The material sequenced was CD4+ or CD8+ T cells sorted from blood, taken in a trial of the OX40 agonist ivuxolimab. CDR3 bases: TGTGCCAGCAGCCTTCTAGTGACAGCGAACACTGAAGCTTTCTTT. Translating gives CASSLLVTANTEAFF.